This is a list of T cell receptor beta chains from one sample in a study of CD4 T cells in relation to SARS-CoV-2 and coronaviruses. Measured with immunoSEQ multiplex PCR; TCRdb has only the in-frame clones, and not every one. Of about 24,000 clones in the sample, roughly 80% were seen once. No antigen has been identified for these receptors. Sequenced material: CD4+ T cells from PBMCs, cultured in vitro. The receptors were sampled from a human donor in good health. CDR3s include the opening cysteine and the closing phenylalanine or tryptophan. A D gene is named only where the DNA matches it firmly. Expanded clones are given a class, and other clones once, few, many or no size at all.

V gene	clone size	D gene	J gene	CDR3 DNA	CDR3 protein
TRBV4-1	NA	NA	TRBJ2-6	TGCGCCAGCAGGGACAATACAGGGGCCAACGTCCTGACTTTC	CASRDNTGANVLTF
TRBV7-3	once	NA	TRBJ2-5	TGTGCCAGCAGCCCGGGGGGCCGGGAGACCCAGTACTTC	CASSPGGRETQYF
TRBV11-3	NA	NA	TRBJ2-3	TGTGCCAGCAGCTTAGGTCGCAGGTCCGTTAGCACAGATACGCAGTATTTT	CASSLGRRSVSTDTQYF
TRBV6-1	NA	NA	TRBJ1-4	TGTGCCAGCAGTGAAGAGGCGTATCAGGGGCGGTTTTTT	CASSEEAYQGRFF
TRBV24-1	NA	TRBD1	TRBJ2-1	TGTGCCACCAGTGAAACCGGACAGGGCTATGAGCAGTTCTTC	CATSETGQGYEQFF
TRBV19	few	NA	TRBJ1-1	TGTGCCGCTTGTACTGGAAGGAACACTGAAGCTTTCTTT	CAACTGRNTEAFF
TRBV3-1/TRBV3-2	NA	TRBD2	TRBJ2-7	TGTGCCAGCAGCCAAGTCCTGGGACTAGGCTCTGGCGAGCAGTACTTC	CASSQVLGLGSGEQYF
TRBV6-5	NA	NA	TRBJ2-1	TGTGCCAGCAGTTACTCTCGGGAACAGTTCTTC	CASSYSREQFF
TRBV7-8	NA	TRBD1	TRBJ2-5	TGTGCCAGCAGCTACCAACCGGGACAGGGGTCCTGGGAGACCCAGTACTTC	CASSYQPGQGSWETQYF
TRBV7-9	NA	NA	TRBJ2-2	TGTGCCAGCAGCTTCGACCGGGTGGGCACCGGGGAGCTGTTTTTT	CASSFDRVGTGELFF
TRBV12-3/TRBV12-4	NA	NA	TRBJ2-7	TGTGCCAGCAGTTTTGGGCTAGCGAAGTACTTC	CASSFGLAKYF
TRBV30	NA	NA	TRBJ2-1	TGTGCGGGGGGTCAGCTTTTCGACAATGAGCAGTTCTTC	CAGGQLFDNEQFF
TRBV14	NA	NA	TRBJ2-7	TGTGCCAGCAGCCAATGGGCTGAGCAGTACTTC	CASSQWAEQYF
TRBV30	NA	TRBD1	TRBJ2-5	TGTGCCTGGAACAAGGACAGGGGGGAGACCCAGTACTTC	CAWNKDRGETQYF
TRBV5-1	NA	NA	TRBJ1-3	TGCGCCAGCAGCTTGCGCCCACAGGATTCTGGAAACACCATATATTTT	CASSLRPQDSGNTIYF
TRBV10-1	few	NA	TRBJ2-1	TGCGCCAGCAGTGAGTCGAGTGGACTACCGAACAATGAGCAGTTCTTC	CASSESSGLPNNEQFF
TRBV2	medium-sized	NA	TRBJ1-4	TGTGCCAGCAGTGAAGCCGGGACGGGGAATGAAAAACTGTTTTTT	CASSEAGTGNEKLFF
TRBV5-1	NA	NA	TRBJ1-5	TGCGCCAGCAGCTTGGACGGGGGGCCTCAGCCCCAGCATTTT	CASSLDGGPQPQHF
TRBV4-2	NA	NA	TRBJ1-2	TGTGCCAGCAGTGGGACATCTAACTATGGCTACACCTTC	CASSGTSNYGYTF
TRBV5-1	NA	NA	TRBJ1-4	TGCGCCAGCAGCTTGCAAAGGGACCTGGCTAATGAAAAACTGTTTTTT	CASSLQRDLANEKLFF
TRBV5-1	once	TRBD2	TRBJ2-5	TGCGCCAGCAGGCGGACTAGCGGACAAGAGACCCAGTACTTC	CASRRTSGQETQYF
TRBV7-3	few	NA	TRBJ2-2	TGTGCCAGCAGCTTACAACGGGAGTGGAACGGGGAGCTGTTTTTT	CASSLQREWNGELFF
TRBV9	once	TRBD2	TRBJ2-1	TGTGCCAGCAGCATAGCCGGGACTAGCTACAATGAGCAGTTCTTC	CASSIAGTSYNEQFF
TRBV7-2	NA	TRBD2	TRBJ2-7	TGTGCCAGCAGTCTCGGCCTAGGACTAGCGTACGAGCAGTACTTC	CASSLGLGLAYEQYF
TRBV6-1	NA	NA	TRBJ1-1	TGTGCCAGCAGCTCAGGTCGAGGCTGGGCTTTCTTT	CASSSGRGWAFF
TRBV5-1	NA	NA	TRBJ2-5	TGCGCCAGCAGCCGAGGAGGAGGGACTCAAGAGACCCAGTACTTC	CASSRGGGTQETQYF
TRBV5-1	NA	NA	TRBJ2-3	TGCGCCAGCAGCTTGGGACGGGATACGCAGTATTTT	CASSLGRDTQYF
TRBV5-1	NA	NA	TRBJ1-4	TGCGCCAGCAGCACCAGGGATTGGACTAATGAAAAACTGTTTTTT	CASSTRDWTNEKLFF
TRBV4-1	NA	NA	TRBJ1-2	TGCGCCAGCAGCCAAGTAGAGACAGTGTCTTCTAACTATGGCTACACCTTC	CASSQVETVSSNYGYTF
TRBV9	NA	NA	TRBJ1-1	TGTGCCAGCAGCGTTGGGGATATCTCTGAAGCTTTCTTT	CASSVGDISEAFF
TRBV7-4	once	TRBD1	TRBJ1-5	TGTGCCAGCAGCGGAGAACCCGGGACAGGAGGGGGCAATCAGCCCCAGCATTTT	CASSGEPGTGGGNQPQHF
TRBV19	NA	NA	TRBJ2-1	TGTGCCAGTAGCTCCCGACCGACCCGGGGCAATGAGCAGTTCTTC	CASSSRPTRGNEQFF
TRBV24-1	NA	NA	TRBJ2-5	TGTGCCACCAGTGATGGGGCCGTGGCAGTACAAGAGACCCAGTACTTC	CATSDGAVAVQETQYF
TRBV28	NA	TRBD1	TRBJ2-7	TGTGCCAGCAGTACCGGGACAGGGGGCTTCGAGCAGTACTTC	CASSTGTGGFEQYF
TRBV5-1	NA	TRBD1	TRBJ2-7	TGCGCCAGCAGCTCCGGGACAGGGGGCCTCGAGCAGTACTTC	CASSSGTGGLEQYF
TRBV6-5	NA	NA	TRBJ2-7	TGTGCCAGCAGGCCTCAGGGCAGCGTGGCCGAGCAGTACTTC	CASRPQGSVAEQYF
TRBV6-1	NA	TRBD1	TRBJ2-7	TGTGCCAGCAGTGAAGCAGGGGGCGCGTCCTACGAGCAGTACTTC	CASSEAGGASYEQYF
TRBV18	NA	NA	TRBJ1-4	TGTGCCAGCTCACCTATCCAAGTAACGACTAATGAAAAACTGTTTTTT	CASSPIQVTTNEKLFF
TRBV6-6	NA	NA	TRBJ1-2	TGTGCCAGCAGTCACGACCAGGTTAACTATGGCTACACCTTC	CASSHDQVNYGYTF
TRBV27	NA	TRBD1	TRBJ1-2	TGTGCCAGCAAACAACAGGGGAACTATGGCTACACCTTC	CASKQQGNYGYTF
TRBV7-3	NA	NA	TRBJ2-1	TGTGCCAGCAGCTTAACCCTGGGGCAAGGCTCCTACAATGAGCAGTTCTTC	CASSLTLGQGSYNEQFF
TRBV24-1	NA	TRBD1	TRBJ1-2	TGTGCCACCAGTGATGGGGACAGCATTCCTCCCGGCTACACCTTC	CATSDGDSIPPGYTF
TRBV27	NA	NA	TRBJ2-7	TGTGCCAGCAGTTTACGTCCAGCCTACGAGCAGTACTTC	CASSLRPAYEQYF
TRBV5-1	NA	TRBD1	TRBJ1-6	TGCGCCAGCAGTCTCGGACAGGAGAGGAGTTCACCCCTCCACTTT	CASSLGQERSSPLHF
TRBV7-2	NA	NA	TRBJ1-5	TGTGCCAGCAGCTTAGGCGGGGGAGGACAGCCCCAGCATTTT	CASSLGGGGQPQHF
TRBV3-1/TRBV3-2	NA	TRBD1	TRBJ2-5	TGTGCCAGCAGCCAGTTTACGACAGGGGAAGAGACCCAGTACTTC	CASSQFTTGEETQYF
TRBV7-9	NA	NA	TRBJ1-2	TGTGCCAGCAGCTTAGGCACAGCTGACTATGGCTACACCTTC	CASSLGTADYGYTF